A selection of T cell receptor beta chains follows, all from one sample in a study of graft-versus-host responses after intestinal transplantation. Data came from immunoSEQ multiplex PCR; TCRdb stores just in-frame clones and leaves some out. The table shows around 96,000 clones, with 90% occurring only once. The sample here was PBMCs, taken around 450 days after intestinal transplant. The receptors originated from a human patient who received an intestinal transplant, so some T cells may come from the graft donor. CDR3s include the opening cysteine and the closing phenylalanine or tryptophan. The D gene is left open where the match is weak. Clone size is shown for a subset of rows, as once, few, many or a class of expanded clone.

clone_size j_call d_call v_call cdr3_nt cdr3_aa
- TRBJ2-1 - TRBV7-9 TGTGCCAGCAGCTTAGCTTTGCGGGGGCCGCACAATGAGCAGTTCTTC CASSLALRGPHNEQFF
- TRBJ1-1 - TRBV6-6 TGTGCCAGCAGACAGGACGGGAACACTGAAGCTTCCTTT CASRQDGNTEASF
- TRBJ1-2 - TRBV14 TGTGCCAGCAGCCAAGTGGGGGCACCAGGGCCTACCTTC CASSQVGAPGPTF
- TRBJ1-1 - TRBV6-1 TGTGCCAGCAGTGAAGTTCGGGGCCCCACCACTGAAGCTTTCTTT CASSEVRGPTTEAFF
few TRBJ1-5 - TRBV6-1 TGTGCCATCCTCAAGTCAGAAAATCAGCCCCAGCATTTT CAILKSENQPQHF
- TRBJ1-2 - TRBV29-1 TGCAGCGTGCAGGAGGACTATGGCTACACCTTC CSVQEDYGYTF
- TRBJ2-5 TRBD2 TRBV5-4 TGTGCCAGCAGCGCAGGACTAGCGGGGCAAGAGACCCAGTACTTC CASSAGLAGQETQYF
- TRBJ1-2 - TRBV25-1 TGTGCCAGCAGTGGATTCACCGATGGCTACACCTTC CASSGFTDGYTF
- TRBJ2-7 - TRBV21-1 TGTGCCAGCAGCAAACGGTCTGGGCTTGGACAGGGGCTCTACGAGCAGTACTTC CASSKRSGLGQGLYEQYF
- TRBJ2-2 - TRBV29-1 TGCAGCACGGGTGGCGCGGGGGCAAACACCGGGGAGCTGTTTTTT CSTGGAGANTGELFF
- TRBJ2-7 - TRBV20-1 TGCAGTGTGCGACACCAGTACGAGCAGTACTTC CSVRHQYEQYF
- TRBJ1-2 - TRBV4-2 TGTGCCAGCAGCCAAGGGAGGGGATTCGGCTATGGCTACACCTTC CASSQGRGFGYGYTF
once TRBJ1-2 TRBD1 TRBV5-1 TGCGCCAGCAGCTTGGTGACAGGGGATTATGGCTACACCTTC CASSLVTGDYGYTF
once TRBJ1-6 - TRBV19 TGTGCCAGTAGTATAGATGCACCACCCTATAATTCACCCCTCCACTTT CASSIDAPPYNSPLHF
once TRBJ2-4 TRBD1 TRBV5-8 TGTGCCAGCAGCTTGGTCGGGACAGGGGGTCCCAAAAACATTCAGTACTTC CASSLVGTGGPKNIQYF
- TRBJ1-1 - TRBV6-5 TGTGCCAGCAGGGCCGGGGCCATGAACACTGAAGCTTTCTTT CASRAGAMNTEAFF
- TRBJ2-1 - TRBV9 TGTGCCAGCAGCGTATCGGGGGCGAGCTCCTACAATGAGCAGTTCTTC CASSVSGASSYNEQFF
- TRBJ1-5 TRBD1 TRBV7-2 TGTGCCAGCAGCAAAACCCACAGGGGGAAACAGCCCCAGCATTTT CASSKTHRGKQPQHF
- TRBJ1-2 - TRBV6-5 TGTGCCAGCAGTTACTCGATAGGGGCAGTCCTCTATGGCTACACCTTC CASSYSIGAVLYGYTF
- TRBJ2-1 - TRBV2 TGTGCCAGCAGGGGGAGAGGGGTCAATGAGCAGTTCTTC CASRGRGVNEQFF
- TRBJ2-3 TRBD2 TRBV9 TGTGCCAGTAGCGGGGGCACAGATACGCAGTATTTT CASSGGTDTQYF
- TRBJ2-7 - TRBV11-2 TGTGCCAGCAGCTTAGTCCACGAGCAGTACTTC CASSLVHEQYF
- TRBJ2-3 - TRBV10-1 TGCGCCAGCAGTGAGGGGGTCCCTAGCACAGATACGCAGTATTTT CASSEGVPSTDTQYF
- TRBJ2-1 - TRBV15 TGTGCCACCAGCAGAGGTAGGGACAATGAGCAGTTCTTC CATSRGRDNEQFF
- TRBJ2-7 - TRBV18 TGTGCCAGCTCACCACGGAGTTTGGGAACCTACGAGCAGTACTTC CASSPRSLGTYEQYF
- TRBJ2-2 - TRBV10-3 TGTGCCATCAGTGAGGTGGGGGGAGCGAACACCGGGGAGCTGTTTTTT CAISEVGGANTGELFF
- TRBJ2-3 - TRBV5-4 TGTGCCAGCAGCTTGCCTAGCGGCACAGATACGCAGTATTTT CASSLPSGTDTQYF
once TRBJ2-7 - TRBV18 TGTGCCAGCTCACCGGCAGGGTCCCACGAGCAGTACTTC CASSPAGSHEQYF
- TRBJ2-2 TRBD1 TRBV5-4 TGTGCCAGCAGTCCCGGACAGGGGGGCACCGGGGAGCTGTTTTTT CASSPGQGGTGELFF
- TRBJ1-6 - TRBV5-1 TGCGCCAGCAGCCTCGACAGCAAGAATTCACCCCTCCACTTT CASSLDSKNSPLHF
- TRBJ1-1 - TRBV4-1 TGCGCCAGCAGCCAAGACCCATGGAACACTGAAGCTTTCTTT CASSQDPWNTEAFF
- TRBJ2-2 TRBD2 TRBV7-9 TGTGCCAGCAGCGCAAGCGGGGGTTCCGGGGAGCTGTTTTTT CASSASGGSGELFF
- TRBJ2-7 TRBD1 TRBV6-1 TGTGCCAGCAGTGACGGGACAGGGGGCCCCTACGAGCAGTACTTC CASSDGTGGPYEQYF
- TRBJ2-5 TRBD2 TRBV5-1 TGCGCCAGCAGCTGGGTCGGGGGGTCCTCGTACCAAGAGACCCAGTACTTC CASSWVGGSSYQETQYF
- TRBJ2-7 - TRBV29-1 TGCAGCGTTGAAGGGGGACCTACTAGGAACGAGCAGTACTTC CSVEGGPTRNEQYF
few TRBJ2-7 - TRBV2 TGTGCCAGCACCAGGGATTACGAGCAGTACTTC CASTRDYEQYF
- TRBJ1-1 - TRBV4-1 TGCGCCAGCAGCCTTCGTCACGGGGCCGCCGAATTGGCTTTCTTT CASSLRHGAAELAFF
- TRBJ2-3 - TRBV11-2 TGTGCCAGCAGCTTTCCGGGATTTACAGATACGCAGTATTTT CASSFPGFTDTQYF
- TRBJ1-6 - TRBV7-6 TGTGCCAGCAGCTCCGGGACCCGCTCCTATAATTCACCCCTCCACTTT CASSSGTRSYNSPLHF
- TRBJ1-2 TRBD1 TRBV19 TGTGCCAGTACCCCGGGACAGGATTTGGATGGCTACACCTTC CASTPGQDLDGYTF
- TRBJ2-7 - TRBV2 TGTGCCAGCAGTGACCGGGGGCCTGGCGAGCAGTACTTC CASSDRGPGEQYF
- TRBJ1-2 TRBD1 TRBV5-5 TGTGCCAGCAGCTACAATCGGGGACAGTATGGCTACACCTTC CASSYNRGQYGYTF
few TRBJ1-5 - TRBV13 TGTGCCAGCAGCCTCCGAGGTCAGCCCCAGCATTTT CASSLRGQPQHF
- TRBJ2-7 - TRBV6-5 TGTGCCAGCAGTTACAGCAGGTTCTCCCTCTCCTACGAGCAGTACTTC CASSYSRFSLSYEQYF
- TRBJ1-2 - TRBV29-1 TGCAGCGCTCACGCGAGGGGCGACTATGGCTACACCTTC CSAHARGDYGYTF
- TRBJ2-1 - TRBV5-1 TGCGCCAGCAGCTTCGGGACAAGCAGCTTTGGAACCTACAATGAGCAGTTCTTC CASSFGTSSFGTYNEQFF
- TRBJ2-7 - TRBV6-5 TGTGCCAGCAGTTACGGGGGGGGCCCCTACGAGCAGTACTTC CASSYGGGPYEQYF
- TRBJ1-1 TRBD1 TRBV9 TGTGCCAGCAGCGTTGGGACAGGGCAAACTGAAGCTTTCTTT CASSVGTGQTEAFF
- TRBJ2-3 TRBD2 TRBV5-6 TGTGCCAGCAGCTTGGGCGGGGGTGCAGATACGCAGTATTTT CASSLGGGADTQYF
- TRBJ1-1 TRBD1 TRBV5-1 TGCGCCAGCAGCTTGGGGGGGACAGCCAACACTGAAGCTTTCTTT CASSLGGTANTEAFF
- TRBJ2-7 - TRBV29-1 TGCAGCGTTGAAGAAGCGTACGAGCAGTACTTC CSVEEAYEQYF
- TRBJ2-2 TRBD1 TRBV13 TGTGCCAGCAGCCCGAATGGGGGACAGGGGCCGCCCGGGGAGCTGTTTTTT CASSPNGGQGPPGELFF
- TRBJ2-7 TRBD1 TRBV29-1 TGCAGCGTTGAAGGGACGGCGCGGACAGGCGCCTACGAGCAGTACTTC CSVEGTARTGAYEQYF
- TRBJ1-4 - TRBV27 TGTGCCAGCAGTTGGAGGGAGGGGGAAAAACTGTTTTTT CASSWREGEKLFF
- TRBJ2-7 - TRBV14 TGTGCCAGCAGCCCGGTGGGGGGACACGAGCAGTACTTC CASSPVGGHEQYF
once TRBJ1-5 - TRBV27 TGTGCCAGCAGTTTATCCGCCAGGGAGCGACATCAGCCCCAGCATTTT CASSLSARERHQPQHF
- TRBJ1-4 - TRBV4-1 TGCGCCAGCAGCCAAGATGGTTTACGACAGGTGGTGGTATATGATGAAAAACTGTTTTTT CASSQDGLRQVVVYDEKLFF
few TRBJ2-5 TRBD1 TRBV11-3 TGTGCCAGCAGCTTAACAGGGGTTCTTGGGACCCAGTACTTC CASSLTGVLGTQYF
- TRBJ2-3 - TRBV19 TGTGCCAGTGACGGGGCCCCCACAGATACGCAGTATTTT CASDGAPTDTQYF
- TRBJ1-3 - TRBV7-6 TGTGCCAGCAGTCCACCCCCCTGGTCCCACTCTGGAAACACCATATATTTT CASSPPPWSHSGNTIYF